These 7 T cell receptor beta chains originate from one sample sequenced in a study of shared clonotypes between healthy human individuals. Profiled with immunoSEQ multiplex PCR; TCRdb holds only in-frame clones, not every one. Here the sample spans fewer than 130,000 clones, approximately 70% being singletons. The sequencing sample was made of memory CD8+ T cells sorted from blood. Subset meaning: CD45RO+ cells pooled with CCR7-negative TemRA cells. These receptors came from a woman in her 30s in good health.

As DNA, the CDR3 is TGTGCCAGCAGCCCCTGGACAGTTGTCGGGAGTAGGGCCGGGGAGCTGTTTTTT. Its translation is CASSPWTVVGSRAGELFF. The rearrangement joins TRBV7-2 to TRBJ2-2; D may match TRBD1 or TRBD2 (6 bases each). V was clipped by 5 bases and J by 6 bases, with 25 bases between them. The germline CDR1 and CDR2 sequences are SGHTA and FQGNSA. This CDR3 comprises 18 residues.

The chain joins TRBV18 to TRBJ1-2; a possible D gene is TRBD1 (5 bases). Germline CDR1 and CDR2: KGHSH and LQKENI. The CDR3 sequence is 13 residues long. Trimming took 4 bases from V and 3 from J, leaving 9 bases between them. CDR3 in amino acids: CASSLGGDYGYTF. The CDR3 bases are TGTGCCAGCTCACTAGGAGGGGACTATGGCTACACCTTC.

The chain recombines TRBV7-8 with TRBJ1-1; D gene ambiguous. Germline CDR1 SGHVS, CDR2 FQNEAQ. The CDR3 covers 13 residues. V lost 2 bases, J lost 1 base, and 5 bases lay in between. The CDR3 protein is CASSLWSNTEAFF. The CDR3 coding sequence is TGTGCCAGCAGCTTATGGTCGAACACTGAAGCTTTCTTT.

This clone was counted once. The chain combines TRBV7-8 with TRBJ2-1; D may correspond to TRBD1 or TRBD2 (6 bases each). Germline V gives CDR1 SGHVS, CDR2 FQNEAQ. Trimming shortened V by 5 bases and J by 5 bases, and 25 bases separated the two germline ends. This CDR3 spans 18 amino acids. The CDR3 is CASSPGVGSGARNNEQFF. The CDR3 nucleotides are TGTGCCAGCAGCCCCGGGGTGGGGTCGGGGGCTCGAAACAATGAGCAGTTCTTC. The whole variable domain, remainder taken from reference TRBV7-8 and TRBJ2-1, is GAGVSQSPRYKVAKRGQDVALRCDPISGHVSLFWYQQALGQGPEFLTYFQNEAQLDKSGLPSDRFFAERPEGSVSTLKIQRTQQEDSAVYLCASSPGVGSGARNNEQFFGPGTRLTVL.

The chain links TRBV6-6 to TRBJ1-1, with a weak D call TRBD1 (5 bases). The V end lost 0 bases, the J end lost 5 bases, and 10 bases lay between the germline ends. The germline CDR1 and CDR2 sequences are MNHNY and SVGAGI (reference sequence). This CDR3 has 14 amino acids. The CDR3 DNA sequence: TGTGCCAGCAGTTACTCCGGGGGAGGGACTGAAGCTTTCTTT. It yields the protein CASSYSGGGTEAFF.

The chain employs TRBV19 and TRBJ1-1; D gene ambiguous. The germline gives CDR1 LNHDA, CDR2 SQIVND (reference sequence). This CDR3 spans 13 amino acids. V lost 3 bases and J 3 bases, leaving 8 bases between the germline ends. The CDR3 DNA reads as TGTGCCAGTAGTATTCACCCGCACACTGAAGCTTTCTTT. Its translation: CASSIHPHTEAFF.

This clone appeared many times. The gene calls are TRBV6-1 and TRBJ2-3; no firm D call. The CDR3 sequence is 14 residues long. V was pared by 0 bases and J by 2 bases, with 6 bases between. Germline V gives CDR1 MNHNS, CDR2 SASEGT. CDR3 DNA: TGTGCCAGCAGTGAAGCCCCCGACACAGATACGCAGTATTTT. It translates to CASSEAPDTDTQYF.